The entry that follows covers one TCR beta chain sequence. The antigen is unknown. PCR primers comprised 60 Vbeta and 13 Jbeta primers. Produced via immunoSEQ multiplex PCR; TCRdb's table is partial and in-frame only. The sample includes about 160,000 clones, around 80% of them seen just once. The source of the sample is a study of cytomegalovirus exposure and HLA in healthy donors. Losses at the gene ends were 3 bases for V and 8 bases for J; bases not matched to a gene: 8. The germline V gene encodes CDR1 SGHNT and CDR2 YYREEE (reference sequence). The CDR3 runs to 15 residues. Overall study findings and caveats: Reports described diagnosis of cytomegalovirus status by the classifier as highly specific and sensitive.

The TCR sequence derives from a man aged 18-30 years in good health and CMV-seronegative. This rearrangement joins TRBV5-4 to TRBJ2-1; 10 nucleotides match TRBD2. The sequenced sample consisted of PBMCs. The CDR3 reads CASSSPAGGVYEQFF. CDR3 nucleotides: TGTGCCAGCAGCTCACCAGCGGGAGGGGTGTATGAGCAGTTCTTC.